The next 32 T cell receptor beta chains were all read from a single sample in a study of regulatory T cells in long-lasting Graves disease. Relying on iRepertoire HTBI primers and Arm-PCR of CDR3 regions, the team built TCR beta libraries. TCRdb redid the calling of the multiplex PCR reads with MiXCR, one entry per CDR3 protein. The sample contains hundreds of thousands of distinct CDR3 sequences, about 14% of which appear only once. This sample's time point: newly diagnosed GD, antithyroid drugs for less than 3 months. After RNA was extracted from PBMCs, the TCR library was made from it. Another study also made use of these data, one on T cells in Graves' hyperthyroidism and ophthalmopathy.

The material was peripheral blood mononuclear cells (PBMCs), obtained at new diagnosis, from a patient treated with antithyroid drugs. The receptors were sampled from a young man with Graves disease.

This clonotype was picked up a small number of times. The V call is TRBV6-2 or TRBV6-3, the J call TRBJ1-2; 9 positions agree with TRBD1. Trimming removed 6 bases from V and 8 bases from J; junction bases left unmatched: 7. CDR1 and CDR2 from the germline V gene are MNHEY and SVGEGT. The CDR3 runs to 13 residues. The CDR3 protein is CASREQGARGYTF. The DNA of the CDR3 is TGTGCCAGCAGAGAACAGGGGGCGCGGGGCTACACCTTC.

This clonotype was picked up many times. The chain couples TRBV11-2 to TRBJ1-6; D is undetermined. V was clipped by 1 base and J by 3 bases, with 4 bases between them. The CDR3 has 14 amino acids. Looked up from germline, CDR1 is SGHAT and CDR2 is FQNNGV. The chain's CDR3 is CASSLAGYNSPLHF. CDR3 sequence (DNA): TGTGCCAGCAGCTTAGCGGGCTATAATTCACCCCTCCACTTT.

This clonotype was detected ten times or more. The rearrangement uses TRBV30 and TRBJ2-5; the D call may be TRBD1 or TRBD2 (5 bases each). The CDR3 consists of 12 residues. The V end lost 5 bases, the J end lost 1 base, and 8 bases lay between the germline ends. Germline assignment: CDR1 GTSNPN and CDR2 SVGIG (reference sequence). The CDR3 here is CAWGGVQETQYF. In nucleotides, the CDR3 is TGTGCCTGGGGGGGAGTCCAAGAGACCCAGTACTTC.

This clonotype was observed many times. J is TRBJ2-7 and V is TRBV2, with unresolved D. Germline CDR1 SNHLY, CDR2 FYNNEI. This CDR3 comprises 11 residues. V lost 1 base and J 6 bases, leaving 4 bases between the germline ends. The CDR3 here is CASSEGTEQYF. In nucleotides, the CDR3 is TGTGCCAGCAGTGAAGGGACCGAGCAGTACTTC.

This clonotype was picked up many times. The chain has TRBV27 and TRBJ1-2, with TRBD1 as a possible D gene (5 bases). This CDR3 contains 13 residues. Trimming cost V 5 bases and J 6 bases, with 13 bases left between them. Germline assignment: CDR1 MNHEY and CDR2 SMNVEV (reference sequence). This CDR3 reads CASSAHGGDGYTF. The DNA for the CDR3 is TGTGCCAGCAGTGCGCATGGGGGGGATGGCTACACCTTC.

This clonotype has ten or more counts. The chain is built from TRBV7-8 and TRBJ2-7; D not resolved. This CDR3 comprises 11 residues. Germline V gives CDR1 SGHVS, CDR2 FQNEAQ. V dropped 4 bases and J dropped 6 bases, with 7 bases sitting between them. As DNA, the CDR3 is TGTGCCAGCAGCTATATAGGCGAGCAGTACTTC. Its protein is CASSYIGEQYF.

The table lists this clonotype with many counts. The genes are TRBV19 and TRBJ1-4; D is possibly TRBD1 (6 bases). The V end was cut by 7 bases, the J end by 8 bases, with 17 bases between. Per germline, CDR1 LNHDA and CDR2 SQIVND (reference sequence). The length of the CDR3 is 14 residues. The CDR3 reads CASTQAGEGEKLFF. The CDR3 coding sequence is TGTGCCAGTACCCAAGCAGGGGAAGGAGAAAAACTGTTTTTT.

The J gene is TRBJ1-2, the V gene TRBV7-9, with 8 bases fitting TRBD1. The CDR3 spans 16 residues. The V gene end was trimmed by 2 bases and the J gene end by 7 bases; junction bases not matched to a gene: 12. Looked up from germline, CDR1 is SEHNR and CDR2 is FQNEAQ (reference sequence). The CDR3 reads CASSLSSGSRGPGYTF. DNA for the CDR3: TGTGCCAGCAGCTTATCTTCTGGGTCCAGGGGGCCTGGCTACACCTTC.

This clonotype was observed a single time. The CDR3 DNA reads TGCAGTGCTACACGGTTCGAAGCTTTCTTT. Protein product: CSATRFEAFF. This chain links TRBV20-1 with TRBJ1-1; no clear D. The CDR3 spans 10 residues. Trimming took 4 bases from V and 8 from J, leaving 8 bases between them. Germline V gene data show CDR1 as DFQATT and CDR2 as SNEGSKA (reference sequence).

With respect to this clonotype: A much larger clone differs by one base, so this may be a read error. Since the CDR3 does not end with the conserved phenylalanine or tryptophan, this likely comes from a read error. The chain joins TRBV6-2 or TRBV6-3 to TRBJ2-7; D is perhaps TRBD2 (5 bases). This CDR3 has 13 residues. Germline V gene sequence: CDR1 MNHEY, CDR2 SVGEGT. V lost 5 bases and J lost 4, with 12 bases in between. In DNA form, the CDR3 reads TGTGCCAGCAGTGACTGGGTAGCGTACGAGCAGTACTCC. It encodes CASSDWVAYEQYS.

This clonotype was counted ten times or more. This chain uses TRBV18 with TRBJ1-5; tentative D call: TRBD1 (6 bases). Germline assignment: CDR1 KGHSH and CDR2 LQKENI. Trimming removed 2 bases at V and 3 bases at J, with 8 bases between. There are 14 residues in the CDR3. The CDR3 here is CASSPGGHNQPQHF. For the CDR3, the DNA is TGTGCCAGCTCACCAGGGGGACACAATCAGCCCCAGCATTTT.

In this sample, this clonotype turned up many times. The gene calls are TRBV5-1 and TRBJ1-1; a weak D match, TRBD1 (5 bases). The CDR3 runs to 15 residues. Trimming stripped 0 bases from V and 6 bases from J, with 15 bases between. Germline values: CDR1 SGHRS, CDR2 YFSETQ. The CDR3 DNA reads as TGCGCCAGCAGCTTGGGGACGAGGGGAGTCGCTGAAGCTTTCTTT. Translated, it gives CASSLGTRGVAEAFF.

This clonotype was seen repeatedly, ten times or more. The V gene is TRBV12-3 or TRBV12-4, the J gene TRBJ2-1; D might be TRBD1 or TRBD2, each matching 7 bases. This CDR3 comprises 15 residues. Trimming removed 8 bases from V and 0 bases from J, with 14 bases in between. The CDR3 is CASGRGPSSYNEQFF. The CDR3 bases are TGTGCCAGCGGGAGGGGGCCTAGCTCCTACAATGAGCAGTTCTTC.

This clonotype was recorded a few times. The gene calls are TRBV30 and TRBJ1-1; weak D call: TRBD1 (5 bases). This CDR3 spans 14 amino acids. Germline values: CDR1 GTSNPN, CDR2 SVGIG (reference sequence). V was pared by 2 bases and J by 5 bases, with 15 bases between. In DNA, the CDR3 is TGTGCCTGGAGTCCCCCCAGGGAAAGAACTGAAGCTTTCTTT. Translating gives CAWSPPRERTEAFF.

CDR3 protein: CSVGTSGNTYEQYF. DNA for the CDR3: TGCAGCGTTGGGACTAGCGGGAATACTTACGAGCAGTACTTC. The gene calls are TRBV29-1 and TRBJ2-7; TRBD2 matches 12 bases. The CDR3 runs 14 residues. After removal of 4 bases from V and 4 bases from J, the junction contained 5 bases not matched to a gene. Germline CDR1 SQVTM, CDR2 ANQGSEA.

There are many counts of this clonotype. An end of the junction does not agree with germline; a read error may underlie this. CDR3 sequence reads: CASSPRDYGYTF. DNA of the CDR3: TGTGCCAGCTCCCCACGGGACTATGGCTACACCTTC. This chain uses TRBV18 with TRBJ1-2; unclear D gene. The CDR3 is 12 amino acids. Germline V gene sequence: CDR1 KGHSH, CDR2 LQKENI.

This sequence joins TRBV25-1 and TRBJ1-3; 10 nucleotides match TRBD1. Germline V gene sequence: CDR1 MGHDK, CDR2 SYGVNS. This CDR3 region has 17 residues. Losses at the gene ends were 4 bases for V and 2 bases for J; bases not matched to a gene: 8. The CDR3 reads CASSGYSGTGAGNTIYF. In DNA form, the CDR3 reads TGTGCCAGCAGTGGTTACTCCGGGACAGGGGCTGGAAACACCATATATTTT.

The J gene is TRBJ2-3, the V gene TRBV6-2 or TRBV6-3; D unclear. The germline V gene encodes CDR1 MNHEY and CDR2 SVGEGT. V shed 2 bases and J shed 1 base, with 7 bases lying between them. The CDR3 extends over 14 amino acids. Written as DNA, the CDR3 is TGTGCCAGCAGTTACCTACTCCGCACAGATACGCAGTATTTT. Its protein is CASSYLLRTDTQYF.

This chain joins TRBV12-3 or TRBV12-4 and TRBJ2-3; perhaps TRBD2 as D (6 bases). The CDR3 covers 15 residues. Deletions cut 2 bases from V and 11 bases from J, with 20 bases between. For the CDR3, the DNA is TGTGCCAGCAGTTTACCGCCGGGCAGGGCGGAGGGGCAGTATTTT. Encoded protein: CASSLPPGRAEGQYF.

This clonotype came up many times. The V call is TRBV28, the J call TRBJ2-2, with 13 bases lining up with TRBD2. CDR3 length: 16 residues. Germline loops: CDR1 MDHEN, CDR2 SYDVKM. The V and J ends lost 2 bases and 6 bases, in that order; junction bases with no gene match: 3. The CDR3 protein is CASSLGLAGVSGELFF. The CDR3 coding sequence is TGTGCCAGCAGTTTAGGACTAGCGGGAGTATCCGGGGAGCTGTTTTTT.

This clonotype was observed at least ten times. This chain joins TRBV18 and TRBJ2-3; D unclear. CDR3 length equals 15 residues. Between the trimmed V and J ends, which lost 0 bases and 1 base, there was a span of 8 bases. Germline-derived CDR1 and CDR2 are KGHSH and LQKENI. The DNA of the CDR3 is TGTGCCAGCTCACCACCGTTAGGTGGCACAGATACGCAGTATTTT. It specifies CASSPPLGGTDTQYF. Drawing the rest from reference TRBV18 and TRBJ2-3, the complete variable domain is NAGVMQNPRHLVRRRGQEARLRCSPMKGHSHVYWYRQLPEEGLKFMVYLQKENIIDESGMPKERFSAEFPKEGPSILRIQQVVRGDSAAYFCASSPPLGGTDTQYFGPGTRLTVL.

This clonotype was counted a few times. The V call is TRBV7-8, the J call TRBJ2-1; TRBD2 aligns across 15 bases. CDR1 SGHVS and CDR2 FQNEAQ come from the germline V gene. V was pared by 5 bases and J by 0 bases, with 11 bases of the junction left unmatched. This CDR3 spans 20 amino acids. CDR3 sequence (DNA): TGTGCCAGCAGCCCACGGACTAGCGGGAGGGCCATAGGCTCCTACAATGAGCAGTTCTTC. It is translated as CASSPRTSGRAIGSYNEQFF.

In regard to this clonotype: A read error may be the cause here, since a much bigger clone is one base away. This likely comes from a read error, as the CDR3 has no conserved phenylalanine or tryptophan at its end. The CDR3 DNA follows: TGCGCCAGCAGCTTGTCGGTCAGGGCGGTCGCGGGAGGGCCGGGAGATACGCAGTATCTT. The encoded protein is CASSLSVRAVAGGPGDTQYL. The rearrangement links TRBV5-1 to TRBJ2-3, with TRBD2 matching 9 bases. Per germline, CDR1 SGHRS and CDR2 YFSETQ. This CDR3 has 20 residues. J lost 5 bases, V lost 1 base, and 20 bases had no gene match.

This clonotype was counted ten times or more. Relative to the germline gene, one junction end is altered; a read error may explain this. The rearrangement joins TRBV9 to TRBJ2-7; D possibly corresponds to TRBD2 (6 bases). The V gene's germline CDR1 is SGDLS and CDR2 YYNGEE. This CDR3 region has 13 residues. The CDR3 spells CASSAGTYYEQYF. The CDR3 coding sequence is TGCGCCAGCAGTGCCGGGACTTACTACGAGCAGTACTTC.

The table lists this clonotype with many counts. J is TRBJ1-2 and V is TRBV11-2; D gene uncertain. The ends were cut back, 1 base at V and 8 bases at J, with 17 bases in the middle. The CDR3 loop spans 15 amino acids. Germline V gene data show CDR1 as SGHAT and CDR2 as FQNNGV. CDR3 sequence: CASSLAAMGSRGYTF. The CDR3 nucleotides read TGTGCCAGCAGCTTAGCAGCCATGGGTTCGAGGGGCTACACCTTC. Together with reference TRBV11-2 and TRBJ1-2, the CDR3 gives the full variable domain: EAGVAQSPRYKIIEKRQSVAFWCNPISGHATLYWYQQILGQGPKLLIQFQNNGVVDDSQLPKDRFSAERLKGVDSTLKIQPAKLEDSAVYLCASSLAAMGSRGYTFGSGTRLTVV.

This chain uses TRBV7-9 with TRBJ2-1; 14 nucleotides match TRBD2. V dropped 1 base and J dropped 8; count of bases not matched to a gene: 16. CDR3 size: 20 residues. Germline V gives CDR1 SEHNR, CDR2 FQNEAQ (reference sequence). The CDR3 bases are TGTGCCAGCAGCTTAGTCGGGACAGGGGGGACTAGCGGGAGTCTCGATGAGCAGTTCTTC. This sequence encodes CASSLVGTGGTSGSLDEQFF.

This clonotype was seen repeatedly, ten times or more. J is TRBJ2-7 and V is TRBV10-3; maybe TRBD1 (5 bases). Germline CDR1 ENHRY, CDR2 SYGVKD. Trimming removed 4 bases from V and 6 bases from J, with 10 bases in between. The length of the CDR3 is 12 residues. This CDR3 is CAISGTQGEQYF. DNA of the CDR3: TGTGCCATCAGTGGCACGCAGGGCGAGCAGTACTTC.

In this sample, this clonotype turned up many times. This sequence joins TRBV5-1 and TRBJ2-3; 7 bases are a match to TRBD2. This CDR3 is built from 14 residues. The ends lost 6 bases at V and 2 bases at J; junction bases unmatched: 6. Looked up from germline, CDR1 is SGHRS and CDR2 is YFSETQ. In nucleotides, the CDR3 is TGCGCCAGCACGGCTAGCGGAAACACAGATACGCAGTATTTT. Protein sequence: CASTASGNTDTQYF.

The table lists this clonotype with many counts. The V and J genes are TRBV7-2 and TRBJ2-5, with D tentatively TRBD2 (5 bases). CDR1 is SGHTA, CDR2 FQGNSA, per germline. The CDR3 covers 12 residues. Trimming removed 4 bases from V and 7 bases from J, with 10 bases in between. The chain's CDR3 is CASSSGMRTQYF. The CDR3 DNA reads TGTGCCAGCAGCTCGGGAATGAGGACCCAGTACTTC.

This clonotype was observed at least ten times. The chain is built from TRBV12-3 or TRBV12-4 and TRBJ1-2; TRBD1 matches 7 bases. With 6 bases clipped from V and 4 bases from J, the junction kept 5 bases outside the gene matches. The length of the CDR3 is 13 residues. The DNA of the CDR3 is TGTGCCAGCAGCCGAGGGGGCCCCTATGGCTACACCTTC. Encoded protein: CASSRGGPYGYTF.

This chain joins TRBV4-1 and TRBJ2-7; D ambiguous. This CDR3 is 15 amino acids long. Trimming took off 2 bases at V and 2 bases at J, with 13 bases between the two ends. The V gene's germline CDR1 is MGHRA and CDR2 YSYEKL. For the CDR3, the DNA is TGCGCCAGCAGCCAACCCTCCGCGTACGCCTACGAGCAGTACTTC. Amino acids: CASSQPSAYAYEQYF.

This clonotype has just a few counts. The chain employs TRBV2 and TRBJ1-2, with D uncertain. This CDR3 contains 16 residues. The germline gives CDR1 SNHLY, CDR2 FYNNEI. Trimming pared 5 bases from V and 1 base from J, leaving 17 bases between. The CDR3 region has the DNA TGTGCCAGCAGTCCAGAGCCCGTAATCTTTAACTATGGCTACACCTTC. It codes for CASSPEPVIFNYGYTF.